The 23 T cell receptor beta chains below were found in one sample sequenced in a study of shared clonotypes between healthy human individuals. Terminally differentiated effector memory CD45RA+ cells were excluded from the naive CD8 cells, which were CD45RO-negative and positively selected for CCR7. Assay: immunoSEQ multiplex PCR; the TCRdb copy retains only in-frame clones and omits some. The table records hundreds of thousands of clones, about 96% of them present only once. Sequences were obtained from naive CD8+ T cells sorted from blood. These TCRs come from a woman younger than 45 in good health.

The CDR3 DNA sequence: TGTGCCAGCACCTTAACCAGCGGAAATGAGCAGTTCTTC. Encoded protein: CASTLTSGNEQFF. The chain recombines TRBV28 with TRBJ2-1; weak D call: TRBD2 (5 bases). Germline V CDR1 and CDR2: MDHEN, SYDVKM. This CDR3 is 13 amino acids long. The germline V and J ends were trimmed by 7 bases and 7 bases, with 14 bases remaining between them.

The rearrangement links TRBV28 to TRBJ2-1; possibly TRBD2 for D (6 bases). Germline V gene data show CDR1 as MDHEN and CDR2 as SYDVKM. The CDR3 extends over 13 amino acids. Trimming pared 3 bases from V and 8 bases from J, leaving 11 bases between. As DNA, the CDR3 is TGTGCCAGCAGTTTTGGGGGGAAGTATGAGCAGTTCTTC. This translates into CASSFGGKYEQFF.

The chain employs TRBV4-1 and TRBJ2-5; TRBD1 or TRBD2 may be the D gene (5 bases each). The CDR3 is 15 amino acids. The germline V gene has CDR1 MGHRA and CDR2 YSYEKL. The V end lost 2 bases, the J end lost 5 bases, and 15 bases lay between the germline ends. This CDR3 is CASSQRASWGETQYF. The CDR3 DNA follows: TGCGCCAGCAGCCAACGGGCCTCCTGGGGGGAGACCCAGTACTTC.

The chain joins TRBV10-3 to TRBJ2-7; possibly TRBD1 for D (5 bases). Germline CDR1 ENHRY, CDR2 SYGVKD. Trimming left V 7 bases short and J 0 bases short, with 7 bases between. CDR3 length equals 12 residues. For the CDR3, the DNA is TGTGCCATCACGGACACCTCCTACGAGCAGTACTTC. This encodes CAITDTSYEQYF.

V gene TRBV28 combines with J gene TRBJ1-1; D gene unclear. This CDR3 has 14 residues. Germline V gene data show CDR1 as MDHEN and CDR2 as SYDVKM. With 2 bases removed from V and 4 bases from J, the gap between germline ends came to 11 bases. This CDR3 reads CASSLLKGGTEAFF. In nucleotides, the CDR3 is TGTGCCAGCAGTTTACTCAAGGGAGGCACTGAAGCTTTCTTT.

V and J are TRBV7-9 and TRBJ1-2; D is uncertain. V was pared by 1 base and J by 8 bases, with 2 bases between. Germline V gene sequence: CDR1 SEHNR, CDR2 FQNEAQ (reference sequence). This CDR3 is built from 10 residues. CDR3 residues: CASSLEGYTF. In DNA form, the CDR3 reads TGTGCCAGCAGCTTAGAGGGCTACACCTTC.

CDR3 loop: CASSQDRRLETQYF. DNA for the CDR3: TGTGCCAGCAGCCAAGATAGGAGGTTAGAGACCCAGTACTTC. V gene TRBV7-9 combines with J gene TRBJ2-5; tentatively, D is TRBD2 (5 bases). Trimming pared 5 bases from V and 4 bases from J, leaving 14 bases between. The CDR3 is made up of 14 amino acids. The V gene's germline CDR1 is SEHNR and CDR2 FQNEAQ (reference sequence).

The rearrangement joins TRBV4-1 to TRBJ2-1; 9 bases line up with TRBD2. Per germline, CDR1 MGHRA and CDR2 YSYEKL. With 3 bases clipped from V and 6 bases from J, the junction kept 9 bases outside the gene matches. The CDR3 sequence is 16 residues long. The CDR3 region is CASSQGSGSGVNEQFF. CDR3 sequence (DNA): TGCGCCAGCAGCCAGGGTAGCGGGAGCGGGGTCAATGAGCAGTTCTTC.

The CDR3 region has the DNA TGTGCCAGCAGTTTAGGGGCGGGGCTTACCTACAATGAGCAGTTCTTC. This gives the protein CASSLGAGLTYNEQFF. The chain combines TRBV27 with TRBJ2-1, with a weak D call TRBD2 (6 bases). Germline V gene data show CDR1 as MNHEY and CDR2 as SMNVEV (reference sequence). CDR3 length: 16 residues. Trimming pared 2 bases from V and 2 bases from J, leaving 13 bases between.

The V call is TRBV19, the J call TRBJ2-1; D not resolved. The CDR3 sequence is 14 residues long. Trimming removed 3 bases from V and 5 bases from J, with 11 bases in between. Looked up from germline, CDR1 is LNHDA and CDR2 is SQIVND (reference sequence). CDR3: CASSISLPNNEQFF. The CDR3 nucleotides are TGTGCCAGTAGTATTAGCCTACCAAACAATGAGCAGTTCTTC.

For the CDR3, the DNA is TGTGCCAGCAGTCCGGGACTAGCGGAGCCTACTAGCACAGATACGCAGTATTTT. Its translation: CASSPGLAEPTSTDTQYF. This sequence joins TRBV28 and TRBJ2-3; the match to TRBD2 covers 11 bases. CDR1 is MDHEN and CDR2 is SYDVKM in the germline V gene. The length of the CDR3 is 18 residues. After removal of 5 bases from V and 0 bases from J, the junction contained 10 bases not matched to a gene.

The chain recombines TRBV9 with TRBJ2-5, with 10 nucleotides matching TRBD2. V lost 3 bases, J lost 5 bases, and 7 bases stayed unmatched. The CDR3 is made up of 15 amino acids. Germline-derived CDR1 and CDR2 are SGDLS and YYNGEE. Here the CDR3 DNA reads TGTGCCAGCAGCGGGACCTTAGCGGGAGGCGAGACCCAGTACTTC. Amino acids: CASSGTLAGGETQYF. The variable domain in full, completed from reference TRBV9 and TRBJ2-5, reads DSGVTQTPKHLITATGQRVTLRCSPRSGDLSVYWYQQSLDQGLQFLIQYYNGEERAKGNILERFSAQQFPDLHSELNLSSLELGDSALYFCASSGTLAGGETQYFGPGTRLLVL.

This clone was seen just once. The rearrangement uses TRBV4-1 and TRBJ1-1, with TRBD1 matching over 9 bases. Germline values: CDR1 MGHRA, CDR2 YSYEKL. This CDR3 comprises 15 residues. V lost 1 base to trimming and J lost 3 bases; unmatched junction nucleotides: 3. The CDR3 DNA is TGCGCCAGCAGCCAAGTCTGGACAGGGGACACTGAAGCTTTCTTT. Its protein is CASSQVWTGDTEAFF.

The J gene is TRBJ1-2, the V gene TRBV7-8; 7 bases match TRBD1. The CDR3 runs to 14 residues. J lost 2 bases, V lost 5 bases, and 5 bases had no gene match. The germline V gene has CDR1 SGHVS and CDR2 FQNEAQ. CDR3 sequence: CASSNLQGNYGYTF. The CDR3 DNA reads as TGTGCCAGCAGCAACCTACAGGGGAACTATGGCTACACCTTC.

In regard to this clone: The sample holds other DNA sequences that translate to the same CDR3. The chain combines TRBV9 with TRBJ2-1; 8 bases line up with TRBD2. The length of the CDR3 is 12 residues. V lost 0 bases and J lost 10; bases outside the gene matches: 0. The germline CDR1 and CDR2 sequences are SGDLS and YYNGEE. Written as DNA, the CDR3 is TGTGCCAGCAGCGTAGGCGGGGGGGAGCAGTTCTTC. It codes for CASSVGGGEQFF. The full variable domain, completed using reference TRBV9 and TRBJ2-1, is DSGVTQTPKHLITATGQRVTLRCSPRSGDLSVYWYQQSLDQGLQFLIQYYNGEERAKGNILERFSAQQFPDLHSELNLSSLELGDSALYFCASSVGGGEQFFGPGTRLTVL.

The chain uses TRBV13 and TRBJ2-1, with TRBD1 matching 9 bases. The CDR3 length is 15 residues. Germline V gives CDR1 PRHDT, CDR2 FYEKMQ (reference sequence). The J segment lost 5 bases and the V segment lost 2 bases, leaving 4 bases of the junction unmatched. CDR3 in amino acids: CASSLLTGGNNEQFF. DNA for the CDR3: TGTGCCAGCAGCTTACTGACAGGGGGTAACAATGAGCAGTTCTTC.

The CDR3 reads CASNPGSGLIYYEQYF. The CDR3 DNA sequence: TGCGCCAGCAATCCGGGTTCTGGACTAATATACTACGAGCAGTACTTC. The rearrangement uses TRBV10-2 and TRBJ2-7, with a possible D match to TRBD2 (6 bases). Trimming removed 7 bases at V and 3 bases at J, with 22 bases between. This CDR3 has 16 residues. The germline CDR1 and CDR2 sequences are WSHSY and SAAADI.

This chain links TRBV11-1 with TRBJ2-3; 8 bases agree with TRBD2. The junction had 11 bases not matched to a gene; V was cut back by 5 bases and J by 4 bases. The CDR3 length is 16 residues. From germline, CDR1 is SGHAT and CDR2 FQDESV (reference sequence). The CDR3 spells CASSARTSFVADTQYF. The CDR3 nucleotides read TGTGCCAGCAGCGCACGGACTAGCTTTGTGGCAGATACGCAGTATTTT. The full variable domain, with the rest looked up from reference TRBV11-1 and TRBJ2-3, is EAEVAQSPRYKITEKSQAVAFWCDPISGHATLYWYRQILGQGPELLVQFQDESVVDDSQLPKDRFSAERLKGVDSTLKIQPAELGDSAMYLCASSARTSFVADTQYFGPGTRLTVL.

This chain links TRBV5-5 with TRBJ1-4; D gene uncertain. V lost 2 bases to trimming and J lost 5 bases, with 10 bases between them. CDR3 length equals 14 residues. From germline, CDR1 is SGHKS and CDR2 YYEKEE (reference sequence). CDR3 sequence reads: CASSFQDYNEKLFF. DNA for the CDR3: TGTGCCAGCAGCTTTCAGGATTACAATGAAAAACTGTTTTTT.

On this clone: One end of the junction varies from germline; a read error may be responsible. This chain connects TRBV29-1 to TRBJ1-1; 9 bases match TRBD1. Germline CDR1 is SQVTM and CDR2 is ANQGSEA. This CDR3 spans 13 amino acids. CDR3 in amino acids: CSGGQGPNPEAFF. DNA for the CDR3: TGCAGCGGGGGACAGGGCCCGAACCCTGAAGCTTTCTTT.

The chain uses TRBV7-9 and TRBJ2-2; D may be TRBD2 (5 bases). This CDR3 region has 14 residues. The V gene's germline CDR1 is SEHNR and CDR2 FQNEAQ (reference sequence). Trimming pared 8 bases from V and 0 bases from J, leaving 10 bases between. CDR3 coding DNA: TGTGCCAGCCAAACGGGGACGAACACCGGGGAGCTGTTTTTT. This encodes CASQTGTNTGELFF.

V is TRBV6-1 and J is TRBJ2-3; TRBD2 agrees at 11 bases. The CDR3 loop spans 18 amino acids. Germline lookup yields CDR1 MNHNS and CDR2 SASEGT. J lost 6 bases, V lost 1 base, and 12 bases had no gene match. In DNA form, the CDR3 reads TGTGCCAGCAGTGAAGATGGGGTACTAGCGGGGGTGCAGGATACGCAGTATTTT. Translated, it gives CASSEDGVLAGVQDTQYF.

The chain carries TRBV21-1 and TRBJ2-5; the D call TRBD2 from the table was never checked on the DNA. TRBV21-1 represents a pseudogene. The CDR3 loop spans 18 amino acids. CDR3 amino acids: CASTRKPLAGIGAETQYF. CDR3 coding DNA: TGTGCCAGCACCCGCAAACCACTAGCGGGAATAGGGGCAGAGACCCAGTACTTC.